Included here is one T cell receptor beta chain sequence, with context. The antigen remains undetermined. These data come from a study of Ad26.COV2.S vaccination and SARS-CoV-2 variants. Study details: Each vaccinee took Ad26.COV2.S intramuscularly, once or twice 56 days apart. The study, taken as a whole, reports: Recipients of vaccine and of placebo showed similar breadth of their non-spike TCR repertoires. The TCR breadth and depth analyses may have produced an underestimate of total T cell responses. Greater spike-specific TCR breadth was seen in vaccine recipients than in placebo recipients.

Assay used: immunoSEQ multiplex PCR; TCRdb lists only in-frame clones, some missing. The data contain about 350,000 clones, around 89% of them singletons. Specified treatment: some 20 received Ad26.COV2.S at low or high dose, single or two shots; about 5 received placebo; per-sample allocation not given. Each sample was drawn 63 days after the first injection (of vaccine or placebo). V shed 5 bases and J 6 bases; nucleotides not matched to a gene: 5. Germline CDR1 is SGHAT and CDR2 is FQDESV (reference sequence). There are 13 residues in the CDR3. The starting material was peripheral blood, obtained in a trial of Ad26.COV2.S vaccine versus placebo. The receptor comes from a person aged 18-65 years who received the Ad26.COV2.S COVID-19 vaccine or a placebo. The genes are TRBV11-1 and TRBJ2-7; 9 nucleotides line up with TRBD2. CDR3 residues: CASSPGLAFEQYF. CDR3 nucleotides: TGTGCCAGCAGCCCGGGACTAGCTTTCGAGCAGTACTTC.